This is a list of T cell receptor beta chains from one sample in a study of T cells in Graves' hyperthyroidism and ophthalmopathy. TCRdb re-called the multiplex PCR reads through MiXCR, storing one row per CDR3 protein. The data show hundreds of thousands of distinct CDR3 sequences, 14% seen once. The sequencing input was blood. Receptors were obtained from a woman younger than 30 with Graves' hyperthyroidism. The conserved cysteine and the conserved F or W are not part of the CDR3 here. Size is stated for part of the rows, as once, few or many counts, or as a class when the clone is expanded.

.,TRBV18,ASSPNTGHSYNEQF
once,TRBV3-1,ASSQEGIGGKVSTDTQY
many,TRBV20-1,SAITDSGSSTDTQY
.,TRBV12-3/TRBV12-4,ASSLPAGRGTGELF
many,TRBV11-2,ASSLGLLADTQY
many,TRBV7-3,ASRRRARIANQPQH
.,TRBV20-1,SARDRSGKSSYNEQF
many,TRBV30,AWSSAERSSYNEQF
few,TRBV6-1,ASSALSSSYNSPLH
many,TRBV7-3,ASSFERSSEQY
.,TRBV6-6,ASSYVYRHSSGANVLT
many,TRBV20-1,SGDLSYNEQF
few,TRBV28,ASSLSRTESRAEAF
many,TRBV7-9,ASSLWDHGELF
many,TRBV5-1,ASRADNEQF
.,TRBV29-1,SVEGGGRRPNYGYT
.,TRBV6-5,ASSYNYYNEQF
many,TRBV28,ASTGTGRAYEQY
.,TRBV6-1,ACKRATSSYEQY
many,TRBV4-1,ASSREDSNYGYT
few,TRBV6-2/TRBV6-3,ASTTTGGDGEQF
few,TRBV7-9,ASSLEFYGYT
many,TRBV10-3,ATSSGETQY
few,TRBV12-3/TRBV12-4,ASSLPGGEGTQY
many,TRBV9,ASNSGTGVDYGYT
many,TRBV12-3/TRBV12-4,ASSSPGAAGAVSGGYGYT
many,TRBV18,ASSPGQALDTGELF
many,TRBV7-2,ASSARVGNEQF
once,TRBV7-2,ASSPRGRVPNPPLH
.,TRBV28,ASTEYRGDYGYT
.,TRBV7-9,ASSLADRLYTEAF
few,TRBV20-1,SANPGANTEAF